Listed here are 25 T cell receptor beta chains from one sample, sequenced in a study of OX40 agonist ivuxolimab in advanced cancers. Using immunoSEQ multiplex PCR, the repertoire was profiled, and TCRdb retains in-frame clones only, with some absent. Of about 69,000 clones listed, 90% to 95% were seen once; the top ten hold 0.25% to 0.3%. Sample: CD4+ or CD8+ T cells sorted from blood, taken in a trial of the OX40 agonist ivuxolimab. The receptors stem from an adult with an advanced solid tumor such as melanoma, head and neck, liver or kidney cancer.

The chain links TRBV5-1 to TRBJ2-7, with D possibly TRBD1 on 6 matching bases. V lost 5 bases and J lost 3, with 15 bases in between. CDR1 is SGHRS, CDR2 YFSETQ, per germline. CDR3 length equals 14 residues. CDR3 bases: TGCGCCAGCAGGGGGGCTTCATCGATCTACGAGCAGTACTTC. Protein sequence: CASRGASSIYEQYF. Based on the CDR3 plus reference TRBV5-1 and TRBJ2-7, the full variable domain is KAGVTQTPRYLIKTRGQQVTLSCSPISGHRSVSWYQQTPGQGLQFLFEYFSETQRNKGNFPGRFSGRQFSNSRSEMNVSTLELGDSALYLCASRGASSIYEQYFGPGTRLTVT.

This clone was detected a few times. The chain carries TRBV10-2 and TRBJ2-7; no reliable D call. The V end lost 6 bases, the J end lost 2 bases, and 8 bases lay between the germline ends. Germline V CDR1 and CDR2: WSHSY, SAAADI. This CDR3 is built from 12 residues. This CDR3 is CASSPGAYEQYF. The CDR3 DNA follows: TGCGCCAGCAGCCCTGGAGCCTACGAGCAGTACTTC.

The gene calls are TRBV6-5 and TRBJ2-3, with TRBD1 matching over 10 bases. Germline CDR1 and CDR2: MNHEY and SVGAGI. Trimming cost V 5 bases and J 4 bases; bases outside gene matches: 6. The CDR3 has 15 residues. This CDR3 reads CASSADRGLSDTQYF. The CDR3 bases are TGTGCCAGCAGTGCCGACAGGGGGCTATCAGATACGCAGTATTTT.

The V gene is TRBV19, the J gene TRBJ2-5; 10 bases fit TRBD2. From germline, CDR1 is LNHDA and CDR2 SQIVND (reference sequence). J lost 5 bases, V lost 6 bases, and 9 bases had no gene match. This CDR3 is built from 15 residues. The CDR3: CASSKGLAVLETQYF. The CDR3 bases are TGTGCCAGTAGCAAAGGACTAGCGGTCTTGGAGACCCAGTACTTC.

The rearrangement uses TRBV7-8 and TRBJ1-2, with 8 bases matching TRBD1. CDR1 is SGHVS, CDR2 FQNEAQ, per germline. V lost 2 bases to trimming and J lost 2 bases; unmatched junction nucleotides: 7. This CDR3 region has 16 residues. The CDR3 reads CASSLSRGQENYGYTF. In nucleotides, the CDR3 is TGTGCCAGCAGCTTATCCCGGGGACAGGAGAACTATGGCTACACCTTC. The full variable domain, rest sourced from reference TRBV7-8 and TRBJ1-2, is GAGVSQSPRYKVAKRGQDVALRCDPISGHVSLFWYQQALGQGPEFLTYFQNEAQLDKSGLPSDRFFAERPEGSVSTLKIQRTQQEDSAVYLCASSLSRGQENYGYTFGSGTRLTVV.

The chain recombines TRBV15 with TRBJ2-1; 7 bases agree with TRBD2. Germline CDR1 LNHNV, CDR2 YYDKDF (reference sequence). The CDR3 contains 15 residues. V shed 4 bases, J shed 7 bases, and the junction held 10 bases outside the gene matches. The CDR3 DNA follows: TGTGCCACCAGCACCTTAGGACTAGTAAGGAATGAGCAGTTCTTC. Encoded protein: CATSTLGLVRNEQFF.

The chain couples TRBV14 to TRBJ1-2; 7 bases are a match to TRBD1. In germline, CDR1 is SGHDN, CDR2 FVKESK. Germline trimming cut 4 bases from V and 8 bases from J; bases unmatched to any gene: 10. The CDR3 is made up of 14 amino acids. CDR3 residues: CASSPWGQPAGYTF. DNA for the CDR3: TGTGCCAGCAGCCCGTGGGGACAGCCGGCGGGCTACACCTTC.

The chain couples TRBV6-5 to TRBJ1-5; the match to TRBD1 covers 7 bases. Germline V lookup: CDR1 MNHEY, CDR2 SVGAGI. Trimming took 6 bases from V and 1 from J; bases not matched to a gene: 6. The CDR3 sequence is 15 residues long. CDR3 sequence (DNA): TGTGCCAGCAGCTACAGGGGAGGGAGCAATCAGCCCCAGCATTTT. Protein product: CASSYRGGSNQPQHF.

Regarding this clone: This same CDR3 is encoded by further DNA sequences in the sample. This chain uses TRBV9 with TRBJ2-1, with a tentative D call TRBD1 (5 bases). The CDR3 is 13 residues long. CDR1 is SGDLS and CDR2 is YYNGEE in the germline V gene. V was trimmed by 0 bases and J by 5 bases, leaving 6 bases between them. DNA for the CDR3: TGTGCCAGCAGCGTAGTAGGGGACAATGAGCAGTTCTTC. Its protein product is CASSVVGDNEQFF.

The chain uses TRBV27 and TRBJ2-2, with D possibly TRBD2 on 6 matching bases. The germline gives CDR1 MNHEY, CDR2 SMNVEV (reference sequence). CDR3 length: 15 amino acids. V was clipped by 6 bases and J by 5 bases, with 16 bases between them. Here the CDR3 reads CASRRGTEGTGELFF. In DNA, the CDR3 is TGTGCCAGCAGGCGCGGGACTGAGGGGACCGGGGAGCTGTTTTTT.

This chain joins TRBV18 and TRBJ2-1, with D unclear. Germline V gene lookup returns CDR1 KGHSH and CDR2 LQKENI. V lost 2 bases and J 2 bases, leaving 7 bases between the germline ends. The CDR3 covers 14 residues. CDR3 coding DNA: TGTGCCAGCTCACCAGGGATCGCCTACAATGAGCAGTTCTTC. Translated: CASSPGIAYNEQFF.

This clone was found a few times. V is TRBV18 and J is TRBJ1-1; D unresolved. Germline V CDR1 and CDR2: KGHSH, LQKENI. Trimming took off 5 bases at V and 0 bases at J, with 7 bases between the two ends. There are 13 residues in the CDR3. CDR3 protein: CASSDGVNTEAFF. CDR3 sequence (DNA): TGTGCCAGCTCAGACGGGGTGAACACTGAAGCTTTCTTT.

The V and J genes are TRBV27 and TRBJ2-2; D remains unclear. In germline, CDR1 is MNHEY, CDR2 SMNVEV (reference sequence). This CDR3 spans 12 amino acids. Trimming took off 8 bases at V and 4 bases at J, with 8 bases between the two ends. CDR3 nucleotide sequence: TGTGCCAGCGCGAGGACCACCGGGGAGCTGTTTTTT. Residues: CASARTTGELFF.

The chain uses TRBV5-5 and TRBJ2-5; 7 nucleotides match TRBD2. The V gene end was trimmed by 5 bases and the J gene end by 4 bases; junction bases not matched to a gene: 14. This CDR3 is built from 16 residues. Germline V CDR1 and CDR2: SGHKS, YYEKEE (reference sequence). The CDR3 loop is CASSRGLAGVGETQYF. CDR3 DNA: TGTGCCAGCAGTAGGGGCCTCGCGGGAGTAGGAGAGACCCAGTACTTC.

This clone showed up just once. V and J are TRBV10-3 and TRBJ2-1; 10 nucleotides agree with TRBD2. The CDR3 length is 14 residues. Unmatched junction bases numbered 3, after V lost 6 bases and J lost 4 bases. Germline CDR1 ENHRY, CDR2 SYGVKD. CDR3 amino acids: CAIRGTSDYNEQFF. DNA of the CDR3: TGTGCCATCAGAGGGACTAGCGATTACAATGAGCAGTTCTTC.

The chain carries TRBV2 and TRBJ2-5, with D possibly TRBD2 on 6 matching bases. The germline V gene has CDR1 SNHLY and CDR2 FYNNEI. The CDR3 has 13 amino acids. V lost 5 bases and J lost 4, with 11 bases in between. In nucleotides, the CDR3 is TGTGCCAGCAGTCCACTAGCAAGAGAGACCCAGTACTTC. Protein: CASSPLARETQYF.

The chain links TRBV5-1 to TRBJ2-3; 9 bases are a match to TRBD2. Germline loops: CDR1 SGHRS, CDR2 YFSETQ. The trim removed 2 bases at V and 6 bases at J, leaving 4 bases unmatched. CDR3 length equals 14 residues. The CDR3 sequence is CASSFSGSVDTQYF. The CDR3 DNA sequence: TGCGCCAGCAGCTTTAGCGGGAGCGTGGATACGCAGTATTTT. The full variable domain, rest sourced from reference TRBV5-1 and TRBJ2-3, is KAGVTQTPRYLIKTRGQQVTLSCSPISGHRSVSWYQQTPGQGLQFLFEYFSETQRNKGNFPGRFSGRQFSNSRSEMNVSTLELGDSALYLCASSFSGSVDTQYFGPGTRLTVL.

The chain joins TRBV27 to TRBJ1-5, with D tentatively TRBD1 (6 bases). Per the germline V gene, CDR1 is MNHEY and CDR2 is SMNVEV (reference sequence). The CDR3 covers 14 residues. V gave up 4 bases and J gave up 7 bases, with 14 bases separating them. CDR3: CASSYRVSEQPQHF. DNA of the CDR3: TGTGCCAGCAGTTACAGGGTATCGGAACAGCCCCAGCATTTT.

The chain employs TRBV19 and TRBJ2-7; 8 bases align to TRBD2. Trimming at V came to 5 bases and at J to 1 base, leaving 4 bases not matched to a gene. The CDR3 is 14 amino acids. Germline CDR1 reads LNHDA; CDR2 reads SQIVND (reference sequence). The DNA for the CDR3 is TGTGCCAGTAGTGTTAGCGGGATGTCCTACGAGCAGTACTTC. It translates to CASSVSGMSYEQYF.

The gene calls are TRBV9 and TRBJ2-2, with D perhaps being TRBD1 or TRBD2 (5 bases each). CDR1 is SGDLS, CDR2 YYNGEE, per germline. Trimming pared 3 bases from V and 2 bases from J, leaving 17 bases between. The CDR3 is made up of 17 amino acids. The DNA of the CDR3 is TGTGCCAGCAGCGCAGGAGGTACCGGGACCAACACCGGGGAGCTGTTTTTT. As protein: CASSAGGTGTNTGELFF.

The rearrangement joins TRBV7-8 to TRBJ1-1; D gene unclear. The germline CDR1 and CDR2 sequences are SGHVS and FQNEAQ. This CDR3 contains 14 residues. Trimming shortened V by 1 base and J by 0 bases, and 6 bases separated the two germline ends. The CDR3 is CASSLGHMNTEAFF. CDR3 nucleotides: TGTGCCAGCAGCTTAGGCCATATGAACACTGAAGCTTTCTTT.

The sample holds one count of this clone. The V and J genes are TRBV25-1 and TRBJ1-1, with 10 bases aligning to TRBD1. The germline V gene encodes CDR1 MGHDK and CDR2 SYGVNS. Trimming took 4 bases from V and 6 from J; bases not matched to a gene: 5. The CDR3 loop spans 14 amino acids. The CDR3 loop reads CASSGDRGRSEAFF. In nucleotides, the CDR3 is TGTGCCAGCAGTGGGGACAGGGGACGGTCTGAAGCTTTCTTT.

The CDR3 DNA sequence: TGTGCCAGCAACCACGGACAGGGGAACACTGAAGCTTTCTTT. Translating gives CASNHGQGNTEAFF. The rearrangement joins TRBV6-5 to TRBJ1-1; 8 nucleotides match TRBD1. The CDR3 contains 14 residues. Looked up from germline, CDR1 is MNHEY and CDR2 is SVGAGI. Trimming cost V 7 bases and J 1 base; bases outside gene matches: 5.

The chain links TRBV6-1 to TRBJ2-5; D is uncertain. V lost 0 bases to trimming and J lost 5 bases, with 19 bases between them. The CDR3 is made up of 17 amino acids. Germline V lookup: CDR1 MNHNS, CDR2 SASEGT. The CDR3 spells CASSEAPHTDLWETQYF. CDR3 sequence (DNA): TGTGCCAGCAGTGAAGCGCCCCATACGGATTTATGGGAGACCCAGTACTTC.

The CDR3 loop reads CASSSGTGGFEQYF. CDR3 nucleotide sequence: TGTGCCAGTAGTTCCGGGACAGGGGGATTCGAGCAGTACTTC. The chain couples TRBV19 to TRBJ2-7; 11 positions agree with TRBD1. Trimming removed 5 bases from V and 6 bases from J; junction bases left unmatched: 6. The CDR3 loop spans 14 amino acids. From germline, CDR1 is LNHDA and CDR2 SQIVND (reference sequence).